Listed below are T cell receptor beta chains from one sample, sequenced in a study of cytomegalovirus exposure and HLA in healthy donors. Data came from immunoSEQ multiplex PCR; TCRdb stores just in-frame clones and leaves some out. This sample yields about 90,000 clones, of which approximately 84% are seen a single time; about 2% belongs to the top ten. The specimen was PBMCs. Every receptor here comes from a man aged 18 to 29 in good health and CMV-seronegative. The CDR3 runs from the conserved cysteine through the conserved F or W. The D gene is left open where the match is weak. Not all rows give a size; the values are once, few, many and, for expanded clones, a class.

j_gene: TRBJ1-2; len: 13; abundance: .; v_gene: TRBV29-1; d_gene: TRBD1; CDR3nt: TGCAGCGCCATGGACAGGAAAGACTGGGGCTACACCTTC; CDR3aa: CSAMDRKDWGYTF
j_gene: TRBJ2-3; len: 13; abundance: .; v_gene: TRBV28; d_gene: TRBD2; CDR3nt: TGTGCCAGCCTAGCGGGAGGTCGCGATACGCAGTATTTT; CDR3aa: CASLAGGRDTQYF
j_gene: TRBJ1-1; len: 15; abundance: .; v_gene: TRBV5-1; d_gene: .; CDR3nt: TGCGCCAGCAGCTTGAGGTGGACAGCGAACACTGAAGCTTTCTTT; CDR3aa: CASSLRWTANTEAFF
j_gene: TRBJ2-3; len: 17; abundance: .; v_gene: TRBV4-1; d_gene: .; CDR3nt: TGCGCCAGCAGCCAAGTCCCTAGGGGCGAGAGCACAGATACGCAGTATTTT; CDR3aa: CASSQVPRGESTDTQYF
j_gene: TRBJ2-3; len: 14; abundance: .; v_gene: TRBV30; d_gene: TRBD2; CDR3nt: TGTGCCTGGGTACTAGCGGGAAGTACAGATACGCAGTATTTT; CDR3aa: CAWVLAGSTDTQYF
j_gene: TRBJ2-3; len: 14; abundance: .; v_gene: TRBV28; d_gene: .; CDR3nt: TGTGCCAGTCTGGGACTTCTTAGCACAGATACGCAGTATTTT; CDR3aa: CASLGLLSTDTQYF
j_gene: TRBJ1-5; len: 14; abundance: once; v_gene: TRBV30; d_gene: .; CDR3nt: TGTGCCTGGAGTCGAGGGAATGGCAATCAGCCCCAGCATTTT; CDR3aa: CAWSRGNGNQPQHF
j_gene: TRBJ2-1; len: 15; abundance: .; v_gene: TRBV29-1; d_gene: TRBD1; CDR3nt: TGCAGCGTTGACCGCAGGGGGCGCTCCGACAATGAGCAGTTCTTC; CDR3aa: CSVDRRGRSDNEQFF
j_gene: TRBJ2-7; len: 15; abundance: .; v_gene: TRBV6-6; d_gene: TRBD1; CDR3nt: TGTGCCAGCAGTTCAACGGGACAGGACCCCTACGAGCAGTACTTC; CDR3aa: CASSSTGQDPYEQYF
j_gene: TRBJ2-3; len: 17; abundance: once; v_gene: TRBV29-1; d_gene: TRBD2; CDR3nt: TGCAGCGTTTTCACGATCGGACTAGCGGGGCCCACAGATACGCAGTATTTT; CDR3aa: CSVFTIGLAGPTDTQYF
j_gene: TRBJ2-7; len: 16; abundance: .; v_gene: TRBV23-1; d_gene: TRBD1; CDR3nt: TGCGCCAGCAGTCGTCCGGGACAGGGGGACTCCTACGAGCAGTACTTC; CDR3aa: CASSRPGQGDSYEQYF
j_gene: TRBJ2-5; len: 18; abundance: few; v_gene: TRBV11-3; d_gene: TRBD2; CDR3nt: TGTGCCAGCAGCCCTTGGGGCCCGGGACTAGCGGGAGGAGAGACCCAGTACTTC; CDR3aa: CASSPWGPGLAGGETQYF
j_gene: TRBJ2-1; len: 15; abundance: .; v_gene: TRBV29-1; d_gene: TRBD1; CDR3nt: TGCAGCGTTGAAGAGGGACAGGGGGCGAGCAATGAGCAGTTCTTC; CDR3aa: CSVEEGQGASNEQFF
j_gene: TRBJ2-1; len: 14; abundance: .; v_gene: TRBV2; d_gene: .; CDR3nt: TGTGCCAGCAGGGGGAGGCTAGGGAACAATGAGCAGTTCTTC; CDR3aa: CASRGRLGNNEQFF
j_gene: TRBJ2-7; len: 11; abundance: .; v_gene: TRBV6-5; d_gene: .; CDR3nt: TGTGCCAGCAGGAGCCGCTACGAGCAGTACTTC; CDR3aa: CASRSRYEQYF
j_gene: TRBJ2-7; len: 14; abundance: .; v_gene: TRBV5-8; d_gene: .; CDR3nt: TGTGCCAGCTCTTACGGACAGAGAACCTACGAGCAGTACTTC; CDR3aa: CASSYGQRTYEQYF
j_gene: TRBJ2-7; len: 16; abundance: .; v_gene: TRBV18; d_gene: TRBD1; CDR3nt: TGTGCCAGCTCACGACAAAGGACAGGGGGCTTAGGGGAGCAGTACTTC; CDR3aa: CASSRQRTGGLGEQYF
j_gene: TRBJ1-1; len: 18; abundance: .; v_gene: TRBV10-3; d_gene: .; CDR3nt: TGTGCCATCAGGGATTCCGGGGGGACCCTTCATGAACACTTAGAAGCTTTCTTT; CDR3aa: CAIRDSGGTLHEHLEAFF
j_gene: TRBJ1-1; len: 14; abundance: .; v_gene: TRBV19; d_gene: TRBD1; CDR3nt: TGTGCCAGTAGTTTAGACAGGGCGAACACTGAAGCTTTCTTT; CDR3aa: CASSLDRANTEAFF
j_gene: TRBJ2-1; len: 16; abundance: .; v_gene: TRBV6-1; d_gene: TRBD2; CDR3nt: TGTGCCAGCAGTGAATCGGGGACTAGTCCCGGGAATGAGCAGTTCTTC; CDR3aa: CASSESGTSPGNEQFF